The clone carrying this T cell receptor beta chain was seen only a few times. This sample was included in a study of blood T cell repertoires in COVID-19. For the study at large: The study drew acute and convalescent COVID-19 samples from the United States, Italy and Spain. Nucleic acid was either cDNA or gDNA, and it came from T cells, B-cell-depleted T cells, or PBMCs.

Authors' analysis steps: Scientists estimated how many nucleated cells there were by amplifying reference gene primers. Generated by immunoSEQ multiplex PCR, the TCRdb table keeps only in-frame clones and is missing some. The DNA was the basis for D and trimming; V, J and clone size are from that table. The table shows about 260,000 clones, with around four fifths occurring only once. The CDR3 spans 14 residues. The germline V gene encodes CDR1 SGHNT and CDR2 YYREEE (reference sequence). Trimming pared 6 bases from V and 2 bases from J, leaving 14 bases between. The genes are TRBV5-4 and TRBJ1-2; no clear D gene. Sequences were obtained from peripheral blood. The TCR comes from a man aged 55 to 69 with acute or convalescent COVID-19. CDR3 in DNA: TGTGCCAGCACCGTCGGTCGAGAGAACTATGGCTACACCTTC. Translation: CASTVGRENYGYTF.